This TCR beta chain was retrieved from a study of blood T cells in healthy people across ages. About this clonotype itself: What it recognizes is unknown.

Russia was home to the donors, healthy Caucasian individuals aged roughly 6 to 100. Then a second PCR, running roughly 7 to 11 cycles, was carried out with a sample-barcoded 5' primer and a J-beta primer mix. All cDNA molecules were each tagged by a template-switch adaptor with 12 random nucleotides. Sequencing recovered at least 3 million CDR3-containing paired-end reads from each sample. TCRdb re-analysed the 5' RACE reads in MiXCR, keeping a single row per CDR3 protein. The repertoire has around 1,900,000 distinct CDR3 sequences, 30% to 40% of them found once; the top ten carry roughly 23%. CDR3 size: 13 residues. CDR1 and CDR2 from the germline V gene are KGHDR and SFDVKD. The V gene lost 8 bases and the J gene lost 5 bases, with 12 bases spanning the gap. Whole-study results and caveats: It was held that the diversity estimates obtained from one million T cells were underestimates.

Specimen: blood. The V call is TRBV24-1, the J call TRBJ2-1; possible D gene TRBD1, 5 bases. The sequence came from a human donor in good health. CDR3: CATNSPGNNEQFF. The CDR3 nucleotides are TGTGCCACCAACTCACCAGGGAACAATGAGCAGTTCTTC.